This T cell receptor (beta chain) was documented in a study of T cell responses to AZD1222 COVID-19 vaccine. Germline CDR1 reads SGHNT; CDR2 reads YENEEA. The CDR3 is 15 amino acids. V lost 4 bases and J 5 bases, leaving 17 bases between the germline ends. Method: immunoSEQ multiplex PCR; TCRdb's copy keeps in-frame clones and lacks some. The data contain 95,000 to 150,000 clones, 70% to 90% of them seen just once; the ten biggest clones take up approximately 5.9%. The V call is TRBV11-3, the J call TRBJ1-2; weak D call: TRBD1 (5 bases). This TCR was sampled from an adult in good health. The sequences come from peripheral blood, collected on day 0 of AZD1222 vaccination. CDR3 residues: CASSYQGRTVYGYTF. The CDR3 nucleotides are TGTGCCAGCAGCTACCAGGGACGTACAGTTTATGGCTACACCTTC.